What follows is one T cell receptor beta chain and its context. Its antigen is unidentified. Having been cultured for roughly 9 days, the cells underwent CD4+ T cell isolation. At days 3 and 7, half of the medium was exchanged for IL-2 medium. Germline-derived CDR1 and CDR2 are SGHAT and FQNNGV. V shed 4 bases and J 5 bases; nucleotides not matched to a gene: 13. The CDR3 consists of 18 residues. These data are taken from a study of vaccination effects on CD4 cells after COVID-19. Study-wide findings and caveats: Early post-infection timepoints were absent, and convalescent patients were few. Marked clonal contraction was seen late after vaccination (in both infection- and vaccine-induced clones).

Repertoires were generated with immunoSEQ multiplex PCR, while TCRdb's copy carries only in-frame clones and drops some. The sample records more than 30,000 clones, more than 75% being singletons. The sequences come from CD4+ T cells from PBMCs cultured without peptide, collected before COVID-19 vaccination. This clonotype was obtained from a human donor who received a COVID-19 vaccine. The V gene is TRBV11-2, the J gene TRBJ2-2; 10 nucleotides agree with TRBD1. In DNA, the CDR3 is TGTGCCAGCAGCTCAACTTGGGACAGGGGAGTGCGGACCGGGGAGCTGTTTTTT. The encoded protein is CASSSTWDRGVRTGELFF.